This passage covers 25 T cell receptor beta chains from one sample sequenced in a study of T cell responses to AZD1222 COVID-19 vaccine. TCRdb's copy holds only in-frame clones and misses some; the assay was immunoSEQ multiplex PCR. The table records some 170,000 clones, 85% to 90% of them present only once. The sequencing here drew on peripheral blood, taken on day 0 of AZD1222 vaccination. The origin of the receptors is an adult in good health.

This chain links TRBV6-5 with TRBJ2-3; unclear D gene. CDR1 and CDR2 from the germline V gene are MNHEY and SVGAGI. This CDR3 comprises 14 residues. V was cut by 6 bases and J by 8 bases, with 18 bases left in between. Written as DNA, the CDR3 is TGTGCCAGCAGCCCGCGGAGTCCCCGGTTTACGCAGTATTTT. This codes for CASSPRSPRFTQYF.

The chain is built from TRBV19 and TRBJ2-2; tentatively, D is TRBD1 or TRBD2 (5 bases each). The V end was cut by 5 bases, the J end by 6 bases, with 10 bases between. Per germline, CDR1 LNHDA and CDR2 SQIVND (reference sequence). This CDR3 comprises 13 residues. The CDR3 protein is CASSPRGPGELFF. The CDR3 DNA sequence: TGTGCCAGTAGTCCGAGGGGACCCGGGGAGCTGTTTTTT.

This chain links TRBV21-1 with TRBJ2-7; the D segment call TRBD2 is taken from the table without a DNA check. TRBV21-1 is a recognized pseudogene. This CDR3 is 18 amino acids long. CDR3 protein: CASSRGLAGNESSYEQYV. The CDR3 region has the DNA TGTGCCAGCAGCAGGGGACTAGCGGGAAATGAGAGCTCCTACGAGCAGTACGTC.

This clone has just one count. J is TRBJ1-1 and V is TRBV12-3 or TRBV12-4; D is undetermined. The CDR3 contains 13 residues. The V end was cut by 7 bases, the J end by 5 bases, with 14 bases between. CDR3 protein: CASTIAGGTEAFF. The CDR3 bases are TGTGCCAGCACTATTGCCGGAGGGACTGAAGCTTTCTTT.

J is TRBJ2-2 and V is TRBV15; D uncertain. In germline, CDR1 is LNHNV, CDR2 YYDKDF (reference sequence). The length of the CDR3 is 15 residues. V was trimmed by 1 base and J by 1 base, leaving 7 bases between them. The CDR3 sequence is CATSRGHKNTGELFF. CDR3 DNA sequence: TGTGCCACCAGCAGAGGACATAAGAACACCGGGGAGCTGTTTTTT.

As DNA, the CDR3 is TGTGCCAGCAGGACGGACAGCGGTGGGAATTCACCCCTCCACTTT. It translates to CASRTDSGGNSPLHF. The chain is built from TRBV6-6 and TRBJ1-6; tentatively, D is TRBD1 (6 bases). Germline loops: CDR1 MNHNY, CDR2 SVGAGI (reference sequence). The CDR3 covers 15 residues. V shed 6 bases and J shed 7 bases, with 16 bases lying between them.

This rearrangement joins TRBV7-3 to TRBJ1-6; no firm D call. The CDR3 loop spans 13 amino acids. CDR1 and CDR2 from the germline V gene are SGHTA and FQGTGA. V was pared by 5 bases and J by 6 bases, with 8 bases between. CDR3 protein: CASSLSSNSPLHF. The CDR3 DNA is TGTGCCAGCAGCCTCAGCTCTAATTCACCCCTCCACTTT.

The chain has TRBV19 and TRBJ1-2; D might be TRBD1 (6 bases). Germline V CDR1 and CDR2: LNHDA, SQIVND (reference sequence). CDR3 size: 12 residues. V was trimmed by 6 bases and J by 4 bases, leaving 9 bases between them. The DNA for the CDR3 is TGTGCCAGTAGACAGGGCTTCTATGGCTACACCTTC. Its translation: CASRQGFYGYTF.

For the CDR3, the DNA is TGTGCCACCAGTGATTTTGGGCCGCCGGAGGACGAGCAGTTCTTC. This sequence encodes CATSDFGPPEDEQFF. The V gene is TRBV24-1, the J gene TRBJ2-1, with D tentatively TRBD2 (5 bases). Trimming pared 1 base from V and 10 bases from J, leaving 16 bases between. There are 15 residues in the CDR3. Per germline, CDR1 KGHDR and CDR2 SFDVKD.

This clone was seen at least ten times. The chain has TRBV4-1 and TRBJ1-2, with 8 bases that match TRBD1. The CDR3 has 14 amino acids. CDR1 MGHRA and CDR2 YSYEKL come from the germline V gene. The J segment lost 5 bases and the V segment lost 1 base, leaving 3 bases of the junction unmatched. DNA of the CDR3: TGCGCCAGCAGCCAAGGGACAGGGAGTTATGGCTACACCTTC. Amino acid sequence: CASSQGTGSYGYTF.

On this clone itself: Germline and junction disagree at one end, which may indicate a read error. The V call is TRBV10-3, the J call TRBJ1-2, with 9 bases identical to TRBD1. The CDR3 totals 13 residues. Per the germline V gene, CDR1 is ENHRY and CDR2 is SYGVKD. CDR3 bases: TGTGCCATCAGTGAGTCACCGGGACAGGGTAGCGCCTTC. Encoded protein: CAISESPGQGSAF.

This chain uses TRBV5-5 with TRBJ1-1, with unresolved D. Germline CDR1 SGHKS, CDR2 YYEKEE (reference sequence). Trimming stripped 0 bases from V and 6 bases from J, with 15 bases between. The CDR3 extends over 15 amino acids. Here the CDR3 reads CASSLAGQIKPEAFF. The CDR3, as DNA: TGTGCCAGCAGCTTGGCGGGCCAGATTAAGCCTGAAGCTTTCTTT.

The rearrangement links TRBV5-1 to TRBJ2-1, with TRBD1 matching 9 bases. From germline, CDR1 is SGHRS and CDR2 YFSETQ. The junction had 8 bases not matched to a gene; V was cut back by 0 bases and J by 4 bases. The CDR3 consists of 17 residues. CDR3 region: CASSLDGGTGSYNEQFF. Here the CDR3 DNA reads TGCGCCAGCAGCTTGGACGGAGGGACAGGGTCATACAATGAGCAGTTCTTC. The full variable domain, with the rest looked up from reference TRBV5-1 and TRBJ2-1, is KAGVTQTPRYLIKTRGQQVTLSCSPISGHRSVSWYQQTPGQGLQFLFEYFSETQRNKGNFPGRFSGRQFSNSRSEMNVSTLELGDSALYLCASSLDGGTGSYNEQFFGPGTRLTVL.

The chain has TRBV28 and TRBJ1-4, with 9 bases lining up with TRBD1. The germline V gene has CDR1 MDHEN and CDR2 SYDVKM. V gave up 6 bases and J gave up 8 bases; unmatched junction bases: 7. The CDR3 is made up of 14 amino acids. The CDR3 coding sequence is TGTGCCAGCAGAATACAGGGGGCAAGAGAAAAACTGTTTTTT. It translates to CASRIQGAREKLFF.

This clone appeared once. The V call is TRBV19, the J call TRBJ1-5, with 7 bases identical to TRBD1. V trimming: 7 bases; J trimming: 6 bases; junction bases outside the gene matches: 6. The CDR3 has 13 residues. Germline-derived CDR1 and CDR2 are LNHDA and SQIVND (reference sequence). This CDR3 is CASNEGAVQPQHF. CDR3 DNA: TGTGCCAGTAACGAGGGGGCGGTTCAGCCCCAGCATTTT. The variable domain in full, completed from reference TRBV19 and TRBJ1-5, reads DGGITQSPKYLFRKEGQNVTLSCEQNLNHDAMYWYRQDPGQGLRLIYYSQIVNDFQKGDIAEGYSVSREKKESFPLTVTSAQKNPTAFYLCASNEGAVQPQHFGDGTRLSIL.

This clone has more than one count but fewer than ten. The CDR3 DNA is TGTGCCATCGGGCGTAGCGGGGCCGGCGGGGAGCTGTTTTTT. Residues: CAIGRSGAGGELFF. The chain carries TRBV10-3 and TRBJ2-2; 8 positions match TRBD2. Germline CDR1 ENHRY, CDR2 SYGVKD. J was trimmed by 7 bases and V by 8 bases; bases with no gene match: 9. The CDR3 covers 14 residues.

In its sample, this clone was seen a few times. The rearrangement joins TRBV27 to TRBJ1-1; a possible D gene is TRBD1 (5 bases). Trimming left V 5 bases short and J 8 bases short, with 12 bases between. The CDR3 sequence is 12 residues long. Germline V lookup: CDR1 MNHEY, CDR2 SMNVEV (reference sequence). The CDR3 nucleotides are TGTGCCAGCAGTGACCTGGGGGAGGAAGCTTTCTTT. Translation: CASSDLGEEAFF.

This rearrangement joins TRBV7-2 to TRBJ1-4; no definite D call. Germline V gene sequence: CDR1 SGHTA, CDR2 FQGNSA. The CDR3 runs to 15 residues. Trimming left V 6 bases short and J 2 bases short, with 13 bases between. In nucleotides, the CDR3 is TGTGCCAGCAGAGATGGAGTGACGACTAATGAAAAACTGTTTTTT. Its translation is CASRDGVTTNEKLFF.

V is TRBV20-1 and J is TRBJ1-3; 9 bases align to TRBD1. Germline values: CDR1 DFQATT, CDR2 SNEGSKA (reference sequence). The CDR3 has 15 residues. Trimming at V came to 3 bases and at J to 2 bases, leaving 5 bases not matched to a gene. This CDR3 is CSASSGTGPGNTIYF. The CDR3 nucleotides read TGCAGTGCTAGTAGCGGGACAGGGCCTGGAAACACCATATATTTT.

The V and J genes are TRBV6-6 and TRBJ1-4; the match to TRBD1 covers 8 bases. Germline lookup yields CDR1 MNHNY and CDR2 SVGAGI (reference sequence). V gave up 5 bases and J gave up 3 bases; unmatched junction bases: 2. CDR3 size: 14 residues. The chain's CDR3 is CASSRDRPNEKLFF. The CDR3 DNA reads TGTGCCAGCAGTCGGGACAGGCCTAATGAAAAACTGTTTTTT.

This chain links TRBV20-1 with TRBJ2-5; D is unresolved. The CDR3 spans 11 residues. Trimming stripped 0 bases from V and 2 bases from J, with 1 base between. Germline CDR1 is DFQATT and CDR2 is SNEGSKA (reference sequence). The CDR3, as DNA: TGCAGTGCTAGAGATCAAGAGACCCAGTACTTC. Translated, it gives CSARDQETQYF.

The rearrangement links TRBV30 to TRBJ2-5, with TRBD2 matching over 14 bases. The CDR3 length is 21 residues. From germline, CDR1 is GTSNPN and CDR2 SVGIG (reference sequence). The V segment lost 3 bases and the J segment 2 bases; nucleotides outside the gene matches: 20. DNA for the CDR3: TGTGCCTGGAGCGGCAGCGGGACTAGCGGGAGTGGGGGCCTACTACAAGAGACCCAGTACTTC. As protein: CAWSGSGTSGSGGLLQETQYF.

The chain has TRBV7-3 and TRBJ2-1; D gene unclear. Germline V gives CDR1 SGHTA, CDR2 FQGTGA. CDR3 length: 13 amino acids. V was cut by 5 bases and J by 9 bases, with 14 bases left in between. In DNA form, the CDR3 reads TGTGCCAGCAGCCCAACGCCCCCGACTGAGCAGTTCTTC. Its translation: CASSPTPPTEQFF.

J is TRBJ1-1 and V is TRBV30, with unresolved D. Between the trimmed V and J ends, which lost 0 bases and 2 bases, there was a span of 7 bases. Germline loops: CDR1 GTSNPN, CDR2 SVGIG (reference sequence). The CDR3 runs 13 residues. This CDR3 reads CAWSVRRNTEAFF. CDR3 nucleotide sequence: TGTGCCTGGAGTGTACGTCGTAACACTGAAGCTTTCTTT.

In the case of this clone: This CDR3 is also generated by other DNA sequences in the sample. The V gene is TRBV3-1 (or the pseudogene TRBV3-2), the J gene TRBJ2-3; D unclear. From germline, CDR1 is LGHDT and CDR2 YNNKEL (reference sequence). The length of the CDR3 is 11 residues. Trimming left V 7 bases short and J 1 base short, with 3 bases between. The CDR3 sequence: CASTGTDTQYF. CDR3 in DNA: TGTGCCAGCACCGGCACAGATACGCAGTATTTT.